The clone carrying this TCR beta chain was counted a few times. Its antigen is still unknown. The record originates from a study of shared clonotypes between healthy human individuals. Looked up from germline, CDR1 is ENHRY and CDR2 is SYGVKD. V was pared by 3 bases and J by 4 bases, with 16 bases between. This CDR3 is 15 amino acids long. Study results and limitations: Memory subsets generally showed lower estimated richness than naive subsets. Roughly 5% of naive CD4 clonotypes were shared across a few donors.

Evenly divided among several immunoSEQ plates was the genomic DNA of each subset. In the study's own analysis: Filtering differed, since immunoSEQ gave only junction sequences and no quality scores. Sequencing used immunoSEQ multiplex PCR; TCRdb keeps in-frame clones, though not all of them. The V and J calls and the clone size are those of that table, but D and trimming were determined from the DNA. The repertoire consists of approximately 2.5 million clones, with roughly 92% occurring once and the leading ten covering around 0.14%. The chain has TRBV10-3 and TRBJ2-7, with D possibly matching TRBD1 (6 bases). The sequence came from a young man in good health. The sequenced sample consisted of naive CD4+ T cells sorted from blood. The subset here: CD45RA+ positively selected. CDR3 in amino acids: CAISENDRNPYEQYF. The CDR3 DNA is TGTGCCATCAGTGAAAATGACAGGAACCCGTACGAGCAGTACTTC.